The rows below give T cell receptor beta chains drawn from one sample of a study of blood T cell repertoires in COVID-19. This table comes from immunoSEQ multiplex PCR, and its TCRdb copy is limited to in-frame clones, with some not included. The sample records roughly 72,000 clones, around 76% being singletons. Sequencing was performed on peripheral blood. These TCRs come from a woman of 80 years or more with acute or convalescent COVID-19. CDR3s include the opening cysteine and the closing phenylalanine or tryptophan. A D gene is named only where the DNA matches it firmly. Some rows have no size entry. The others give once, few or many, or a class for an expanded clone.

D	size	V	J	CDR3	DNA
TRBD1	few	TRBV24-1	TRBJ2-1	CATSDPGSTGPGEQFF	TGTGCCACCAGTGACCCCGGATCGACAGGGCCAGGCGAGCAGTTCTTC
TRBD2	-	TRBV7-2	TRBJ2-1	CASSLASSGSFNEQFF	TGTGCCAGCAGCTTAGCTTCTAGCGGGAGTTTCAATGAGCAGTTCTTC
TRBD1	-	TRBV28	TRBJ2-5	CASSPTTGGYQETQYF	TGTGCCAGCAGTCCCACGACAGGGGGGTACCAAGAGACCCAGTACTTC
-	few	TRBV7-2	TRBJ2-7	CASGEFSYEQYF	TGTGCCAGCGGTGAATTCAGCTACGAGCAGTACTTC
-	few	TRBV27	TRBJ1-6	CASSFGWEGNSPLHF	TGTGCCAGCAGTTTTGGGTGGGAGGGAAATTCACCCCTCCACTTT
TRBD2	-	TRBV4-2	TRBJ2-7	CASSNTSGASYEQYF	TGTGCCAGCAGCAATACTAGCGGGGCCTCCTACGAGCAGTACTTC
TRBD1	-	TRBV28	TRBJ1-1	CASSGGTGEAFF	TGTGCCAGCAGTGGGGGGACAGGTGAAGCTTTCTTT
-	few	TRBV20-1	TRBJ2-5	CSARAGETQYF	TGCAGTGCTAGAGCGGGGGAGACCCAGTACTTC
-	-	TRBV7-9	TRBJ1-2	CASSLAGGEDGYTF	TGTGCCAGCAGCTTAGCTGGTGGTGAGGATGGCTACACCTTC
-	-	TRBV19	TRBJ1-2	CASSIRQVTNYGYTF	TGTGCCAGTAGTATAAGACAGGTGACCAACTATGGCTACACCTTC
-	once	TRBV10-3	TRBJ2-4	CAISGQENIQYF	TGTGCCATCAGTGGACAGGAAAACATTCAGTACTTC
TRBD1	-	TRBV2	TRBJ1-2	CASSKMGQGVEGYTF	TGTGCCAGCAGTAAAATGGGACAGGGGGTGGAAGGCTACACCTTC
TRBD2	-	TRBV4-1	TRBJ2-7	CASSQEGTSGRSTYEQYF	TGCGCCAGCAGCCAAGAGGGGACTAGCGGGAGGTCGACCTACGAGCAGTACTTC
-	-	TRBV5-5	TRBJ2-7	CASSLWGDSTYEQYF	TGTGCCAGCAGCTTGTGGGGCGACTCTACCTACGAGCAGTACTTC
TRBD2	-	TRBV7-3	TRBJ2-3	CASSLPSGYTDTQYF	TGTGCCAGCAGCTTACCTAGCGGCTACACAGATACGCAGTATTTT
-	-	TRBV7-8	TRBJ2-7	CASSLQAVPPYEQYF	TGTGCCAGCAGCCTCCAGGCAGTACCACCCTACGAGCAGTACTTC
-	-	TRBV24-1	TRBJ2-1	CATSDGRYNEQFF	TGTGCCACCAGTGATGGCAGGTACAATGAGCAGTTCTTC
TRBD1	-	TRBV5-4	TRBJ2-7	CASSSGTGPDSYEQYF	TGTGCCAGCAGCTCCGGGACAGGCCCCGACTCCTACGAGCAGTACTTC